The rows below give T cell receptor beta chains drawn from one sample of a study of radiation and T cells in renal cell carcinoma. Assay: immunoSEQ multiplex PCR; the TCRdb copy retains only in-frame clones and omits some. The data hold approximately 170,000 clones, with less than 90% observed a single time. The input for sequencing was blood, taken from a patient whose treatment included radiotherapy and nephrectomy. The receptors shown here come from a woman between 50 and 59 years old with renal cell carcinoma. CDR3s include the opening cysteine and the closing phenylalanine or tryptophan. The D gene is left open where the match is weak. A row's size may be missing; if present it is once, few, many or a size class.

>TRBJ1-5|TRBV19|TRBD1|NA
TGTGCCAGTAGTATAAGGACAGGGGCCTTTAGCAATCAGCCCCAGCATTTT
CASSIRTGAFSNQPQHF
>TRBJ2-3|TRBV6-5|NA|NA
TGTGCCACCCTATCCGGGGCCACAGATACGCAGTATTTT
CATLSGATDTQYF
>TRBJ2-2|TRBV29-1|TRBD1|NA
TGCAGCGTGGGTGGGACAGCGAACACCGGGGAGCTGTTTTTT
CSVGGTANTGELFF
>TRBJ2-1|TRBV9|TRBD1|NA
TGTGCCAGCAGCGTAGGAGGAGGACAGGGTGGAAATGAGCAGTTCTTC
CASSVGGGQGGNEQFF
>TRBJ1-2|TRBV4-1|NA|NA
TGCGCCAGCAGCCCGGCCCCGACCCAGCTTGGCTATGGCTACACCTTC
CASSPAPTQLGYGYTF
>TRBJ2-1|TRBV18|TRBD2|NA
TGTGCCAGCTCACAGGGTAGCGGGAAACCCCACAATGAGCAGTTCTTC
CASSQGSGKPHNEQFF
>TRBJ1-5|TRBV5-8|NA|NA
TGTGCCAGCAGCCGCGGGAGGATTAGCAATCAGCCCCAGCATTTT
CASSRGRISNQPQHF
>TRBJ1-5|TRBV6-6|NA|NA
TGTGCCAGCAGTTACTTTCCGGATAGCAATCAGCCCCAGCATTTT
CASSYFPDSNQPQHF
>TRBJ2-3|TRBV30|TRBD2|NA
TGTGCATGGCGGCGGGGGGGCACAGATACGCAGTATTTT
CAWRRGGTDTQYF
>TRBJ2-1|TRBV7-2|NA|NA
TGTGCCAGCAGCTTAGTCGTCGGGAGCTCCTACAATGAGCAGTTCTTC
CASSLVVGSSYNEQFF
>TRBJ2-6|TRBV5-1|TRBD1|once
TGCGCCAGCAGCTTAGGTAGCATTTCCTCCGGGACAGGCCTCTGGGGGGCCAACGTCCTGACTTTC
CASSLGSISSGTGLWGANVLTF
>TRBJ1-1|TRBV7-9|NA|NA
TGTGCCAGCAGCTCCATCCCTAGCCGTGGGAAGGGTCAGAACACTGAAGCTTTCTTT
CASSSIPSRGKGQNTEAFF
>TRBJ1-4|TRBV11-2|NA|NA
TGTGCCAGCAGTCGGTTAGAAAAACTGTTTTTT
CASSRLEKLFF
>TRBJ1-4|TRBV6-1|NA|NA
TGTGCCAGCAGTGAAGTGCCCCCGGGGGGTTCTAATGAAAAACTGTTTTTT
CASSEVPPGGSNEKLFF
>TRBJ2-7|TRBV29-1|NA|NA
TGCAGCGTTAGGAGTGGGTGGGTGAACGAGCAGTACTTC
CSVRSGWVNEQYF
>TRBJ2-5|TRBV11-2|TRBD1|NA
TGTGCCAGCAGCTGGGGACAGGGCCTTAGGGAGACCCAGTACTTC
CASSWGQGLRETQYF
>TRBJ2-3|TRBV5-1|TRBD2|NA
TGCGCCAGCAGCCGAACCCTAGCGGGGGGCACAGATACGCAGTATTTT
CASSRTLAGGTDTQYF
>TRBJ1-4|TRBV4-1|TRBD1|NA
TGCGCCAGCAGCCAAGAGGTGGGACAGGTGGAAAAACTGTTTTTT
CASSQEVGQVEKLFF
>TRBJ1-5|TRBV6-6|NA|NA
TGTGCCAGCTGGGAGAGGCAGGGGCGTGATCAGCCCCAGCATTTT
CASWERQGRDQPQHF
>TRBJ2-1|TRBV10-3|TRBD2|NA
TGTGCCATCAGTCCATTAGCGGGGGGAAACAATGAGCAGTTCTTC
CAISPLAGGNNEQFF
>TRBJ1-2|TRBV9|NA|NA
TGTGCCAGCAGCGTAGGGGGGGAGAGCCGGAGCTACACCTTC
CASSVGGESRSYTF
>TRBJ2-5|TRBV5-1|TRBD2|NA
TGCGCCAGCCAACTAGCGGGGGGAACCGAAGAGACCCAGTACTTC
CASQLAGGTEETQYF
>TRBJ1-6|TRBV9|NA|NA
TGTGCCAGCAGCGGTCCTGTTTCACCCCTCCACTTT
CASSGPVSPLHF
>TRBJ2-5|TRBV5-4|TRBD2|NA
TGTGCCAGCAGCCCCACTAGCGGGGGGGAGACCCAGTACTTC
CASSPTSGGETQYF
>TRBJ1-5|TRBV19|TRBD1|NA
TGTGCCAGTAGTATAGGAGGGACCGGGACAGGGAATCAGCCCCAGCATTTT
CASSIGGTGTGNQPQHF
>TRBJ2-7|TRBV11-3|NA|NA
TGTGCCAGCAGCTTAAGTCGGGGGCCTAGCGAGCAGTACTTC
CASSLSRGPSEQYF
>TRBJ1-2|TRBV25-1|NA|NA
TGTGCCAGCTCTTTTAATGTGGGGGTCGGCTACACCTTC
CASSFNVGVGYTF
>TRBJ2-5|TRBV10-3|NA|NA
TGTGCCATCAGGGGGGATGGGGAGACCCAGTACTTC
CAIRGDGETQYF
>TRBJ2-7|TRBV29-1|TRBD1|NA
TGCAGCGGTCGTCCGGGACAGGGCTACGAGCAGTACTTC
CSGRPGQGYEQYF
>TRBJ2-7|TRBV7-9|NA|NA
TGTGCCAGCAGTTATACGGGACGGAGCTCCTACGAGCAGTACTTC
CASSYTGRSSYEQYF
>TRBJ2-3|TRBV5-1|TRBD2|NA
TGCGCCAGCAGGACTAGCGGGCACACAGATACGCAGTATTTT
CASRTSGHTDTQYF
>TRBJ2-5|TRBV7-2|NA|NA
TGTGCCAGCAGCTCGAGGAGGGGGGGATCGGGAGAGACCCAGTACTTC
CASSSRRGGSGETQYF
>TRBJ1-1|TRBV18|NA|once
TGTGCCAGCTCCCTTCTCGGGCCAGACACTGAAGCTTTCTTT
CASSLLGPDTEAFF
>TRBJ1-1|TRBV7-2|NA|NA
TGTGCCAGCAGCTTTTATTCGTCTGGAAACACTGAAGCTTTCTTT
CASSFYSSGNTEAFF
>TRBJ2-7|TRBV7-2|NA|NA
TGTGCCAGCAGCTTAGGGTCCTACGAGCAGTACTTC
CASSLGSYEQYF
>TRBJ2-2|TRBV4-3|NA|NA
TGCGCCAGCAGCCAGGGGGTAACTCCCGGGGAGCTGTTTTTT
CASSQGVTPGELFF
>TRBJ2-4|TRBV2|NA|NA
TGTGCCAGCAGTGAGGCGTATCTAGCCAAAAACATTCAGTACTTC
CASSEAYLAKNIQYF
>TRBJ2-7|TRBV6-5|TRBD1|NA
TGTGCCAGCAGTAGAGACAGGGCCAGTCGGTACGAGCAGTACTTC
CASSRDRASRYEQYF
>TRBJ1-5|TRBV19|NA|NA
TGTGCCAGTAGTAAAGGGCCCTTAAGCAATCAGCCCCAGCATTTT
CASSKGPLSNQPQHF
>TRBJ2-4|TRBV2|NA|once
TGTGCCAGCAGTGGCCGGGCTTCCAAAAACATTCAGTACTTC
CASSGRASKNIQYF
>TRBJ1-2|TRBV5-4|TRBD1|few
TGTGCCAGCAGAACGACAGGGGGCTATGGCTACACCTTC
CASRTTGGYGYTF
>TRBJ2-5|TRBV28|NA|once
TGTGCCAGCCGTGACAGTTCACAAGAGACCCAGTACTTC
CASRDSSQETQYF
>TRBJ1-1|TRBV19|NA|NA
TGTGCCAGTTGGACCGTCCGAAGGAACACTGAAGCTTTCTTT
CASWTVRRNTEAFF
>TRBJ2-1|TRBV29-1|NA|NA
TGCAGCGCCGCCACCGGGACCTACCTTTACAATGAGCAGTTCTTC
CSAATGTYLYNEQFF
>TRBJ1-2|TRBV5-1|NA|NA
TGCGCCAGCAGCTTCGGCGGGGGCTATGGCTACACCTTC
CASSFGGGYGYTF
>TRBJ1-5|TRBV7-2|NA|once
TGTGCCAGCAGCTTACGCAGCAGGGTCCCAAATCAGCCCCAGCATTTT
CASSLRSRVPNQPQHF
>TRBJ1-4|TRBV5-6|TRBD1|NA
TGTGCCAGCAGCTCCCGGTTTAGCTCCCAGGGGGCAACTAATGAAAAACTGTTTTTT
CASSSRFSSQGATNEKLFF
>TRBJ1-1|TRBV18|NA|NA
TGTGCCAGCTCACCGGGCAGTAGGAACACTGAAGCTTTCTTT
CASSPGSRNTEAFF
>TRBJ2-4|TRBV19|NA|NA
TGTGCCAGTAGTATATCAGGGGCCAAAAACATTCAGTACTTC
CASSISGAKNIQYF
>TRBJ1-1|TRBV29-1|NA|NA
TGCAGCGCCGACCCCCGGAAAGCTTTCTTT
CSADPRKAFF
>TRBJ2-1|TRBV5-1|TRBD1|NA
TGCGCCAGCAGCTTCTTGACAGGGGGCGGGGAGCAGTTCTTC
CASSFLTGGGEQFF
>TRBJ2-2|TRBV4-1|NA|NA
TGCGCCAGCAGCTTTGGGGGGCGCAGGACCGGGGAGCTGTTTTTT
CASSFGGRRTGELFF
>TRBJ1-3|TRBV7-2|TRBD1|NA
TGTGCCAGCAGCAAGACAGGGGCTGGAAACACCATATATTTT
CASSKTGAGNTIYF
>TRBJ2-1|TRBV4-3|NA|NA
TGCGCCAGCAGCCAAGAAGGGGGGCCCTACAATGAGCAGTTCTTC
CASSQEGGPYNEQFF
>TRBJ1-2|TRBV5-1|NA|NA
TGCGCCAGCAGCCTACCCGGGATTCAAGAAAGCTACACCTTC
CASSLPGIQESYTF
>TRBJ1-1|TRBV19|TRBD1|NA
TGTGCCAGTAGTATCACCCCTAGGACAGGGGGAAACACTGAAGCTTTCTTT
CASSITPRTGGNTEAFF
>TRBJ1-5|TRBV2|TRBD1|few
TGTGCCGGAAAGACAGGGAACAATCAGCCCCAGCATTTT
CAGKTGNNQPQHF